This entry features one T cell receptor (beta chain) sequence. Antigen specificity is unknown. The record originates from a study of CD8 T cells in Susac syndrome. Study-level findings and limits: That the number of individuals in its TCR sequencing and HLA analysis was relatively small was acknowledged by the study.

The RNA input was 0.5 to 1 ug, and it was reverse transcribed with random hexamers. Amplification of TCR beta CDR3 was carried out by immunoSEQ multiplex PCR, which covered 54 Vbeta and 13 Jbeta segments. TCRdb re-called the immunoSEQ multiplex PCR reads with MiXCR, one entry per CDR3 protein. The sample includes about 160,000 distinct CDR3 sequences, 93% seen only once; the top ten take around 0.13%. TEMRA cells were enriched by FACS, and CD4+ and CD8+ T cells were negatively isolated. Germline V CDR1 and CDR2: LGHDT, YNNKEL (reference sequence). CDR3 length: 12 amino acids. Trimming stripped 4 bases from V and 6 bases from J, with 7 bases between.

The sample taken for sequencing was CD4+ T cells from PBMCs. The clonotype originates from a human donor in good health. The chain uses TRBV3-1 and TRBJ2-1; D ambiguous. DNA of the CDR3: TGTGCCAGCAGCCCTCGGACCAATGAGCAGTTCTTC. It codes for CASSPRTNEQFF.